The 8 T cell receptor beta chains given below trace back to one sample, sequenced in a study of early T cells in non-severe SARS-CoV-2 infection. MiXCR was run by TCRdb on the 5' RACE reads, yielding one entry per CDR3 protein. The sample consists of tens of thousands of distinct CDR3 sequences, over 9.5% of them appearing once. The sample taken for sequencing was whole blood. All receptors derive from an adult who was a healthcare worker with PCR-confirmed SARS-CoV-2 infection or an uninfected control (not recorded which).

Many counts were recorded for this clonotype. The chain is built from TRBV3-1 and TRBJ2-7, with 7 bases aligning to TRBD1. The CDR3 is made up of 13 amino acids. With 4 bases clipped from V and 2 bases from J, the junction kept 2 bases outside the gene matches. The germline V gene has CDR1 LGHDT and CDR2 YNNKEL (reference sequence). Here the CDR3 DNA reads TGTGCCAGCAGCCGGGACAGTCCCTACGAGCAGTACTTC. This gives the protein CASSRDSPYEQYF.

This clonotype was picked up a small number of times. The chain links TRBV20-1 to TRBJ2-5, with a weak D call TRBD1 (5 bases). With 1 base removed from V and 5 bases from J, the gap between germline ends came to 14 bases. Germline CDR1 DFQATT, CDR2 SNEGSKA (reference sequence). The CDR3 contains 14 residues. Here the CDR3 reads CSARVAGRSETQYF. DNA for the CDR3: TGCAGTGCTAGAGTAGCAGGGCGGTCGGAGACCCAGTACTTC.

The J gene is TRBJ2-2, the V gene TRBV29-1; 7 positions agree with TRBD1. The CDR3 sequence is 13 residues long. Germline CDR1 is SQVTM and CDR2 is ANQGSEA. V lost 7 bases and J lost 6; bases outside the gene matches: 8. The CDR3 reads CSARQGTPGELFF. The CDR3, as DNA: TGCAGCGCCAGACAGGGCACCCCCGGGGAGCTGTTTTTT.

The chain is built from TRBV7-2 and TRBJ2-1, with TRBD2 identical over 12 bases. CDR3 length equals 16 residues. V shed 2 bases and J 8 bases; nucleotides not matched to a gene: 7. CDR1 is SGHTA, CDR2 FQGNSA, per germline. CDR3 amino acids: CASSLSLAGGEHEQFF. The CDR3 bases are TGTGCCAGCAGCTTAAGTCTAGCGGGAGGGGAACATGAGCAGTTCTTC.

There are many counts of this clonotype. For the CDR3, the DNA is TGTGCCAGCAGCTTAATCTCCCGGACTGAAGCTTTCTTT. Translation: CASSLISRTEAFF. The chain uses TRBV11-2 and TRBJ1-1; D call uncertain. V lost 2 bases and J 5 bases, leaving 9 bases between the germline ends. Germline CDR1 and CDR2: SGHAT and FQNNGV. The CDR3 spans 13 residues.

V is TRBV13 and J is TRBJ2-7; D is possibly TRBD2 (6 bases). Trimming took 6 bases from V and 0 from J, leaving 12 bases between them. The length of the CDR3 is 14 residues. Looked up from germline, CDR1 is PRHDT and CDR2 is FYEKMQ (reference sequence). The CDR3 loop reads CASRGETSSYEQYF. CDR3 nucleotide sequence: TGTGCCAGCAGAGGGGAGACTAGCTCCTACGAGCAGTACTTC.

This chain links TRBV6-5 with TRBJ1-2, with D maybe TRBD1 (5 bases). This CDR3 has 14 amino acids. Per germline, CDR1 MNHEY and CDR2 SVGAGI. V was trimmed by 0 bases and J by 4 bases, leaving 9 bases between them. CDR3 loop: CASSYSLTAYGYTF. The CDR3 nucleotides are TGTGCCAGCAGTTACTCGTTGACAGCCTATGGCTACACCTTC.

This clonotype was observed a few times. The chain recombines TRBV29-1 with TRBJ2-1, with unresolved D. Trimming cost V 7 bases and J 5 bases, with 15 bases left between them. CDR3 size: 13 residues. CDR1 is SQVTM, CDR2 ANQGSEA, per germline. CDR3 protein: CSAFLYRDNEQFF. The CDR3 DNA follows: TGCAGCGCCTTTCTTTACCGGGACAATGAGCAGTTCTTC.